Presented here are 20 T cell receptor beta chains from one specimen sequenced in a study of CDR3 diversity in severe acne. From the PCR reads, TCRdb called clonotypes with MiXCR, one entry per CDR3 protein. Here the sample spans about 98,000 distinct CDR3 sequences, 51% being singletons. The sample taken for sequencing was blood. The receptors here all came from a male donor with acne.

This clonotype was recorded only once. The CDR3 loop is CATRQGPSYEQYF. DNA for the CDR3: TGTGCCACCCGACAGGGGCCGTCCTACGAGCAGTACTTC. This chain connects TRBV15 to TRBJ2-7; 8 bases map to TRBD1. The CDR3 loop spans 13 amino acids. Germline V lookup: CDR1 LNHNV, CDR2 YYDKDF (reference sequence). The ends lost 8 bases at V and 1 base at J; junction bases unmatched: 4.

This clonotype was seen just once. The conserved phenylalanine or tryptophan is not found at the CDR3 terminus, so this likely reflects a read error. The V gene is TRBV10-3, the J gene TRBJ1-2, with no clear D. The CDR3 is made up of 14 amino acids. Germline assignment: CDR1 ENHRY and CDR2 SYGVKD. Trimming stripped 0 bases from V and 8 bases from J, with 13 bases between. The CDR3 region is CAISESETDLGYTL. Here the CDR3 DNA reads TGTGCCATCAGTGAGTCGGAGACCGATCTGGGCTACACCCTC.

The chain employs TRBV19 and TRBJ2-5; D remains unclear. Between the trimmed V and J ends, which lost 3 bases and 5 bases, there was a span of 4 bases. The CDR3 totals 11 residues. The germline V gene encodes CDR1 LNHDA and CDR2 SQIVND (reference sequence). The CDR3 region is CASSMGETQYF. For the CDR3, the DNA is TGTGCCAGTAGTATGGGGGAGACCCAGTACTTC.

To note about this clonotype: The CDR3 does not close with the conserved phenylalanine or tryptophan, likely indicating a read error. The chain carries TRBV11-2 and TRBJ1-4; 7 positions agree with TRBD1. CDR1 and CDR2 (germline): SGHAT, FQNNGV. The CDR3 is made up of 14 amino acids. CDR3 DNA: TGTGCCAGCAGCTTACCTAGACAGGGAGAAAAGCTGTTTTCT. It specifies CASSLPRQGEKLFS.

In this sample, this clonotype turned up a few times. The CDR3 does not end in the conserved phenylalanine or tryptophan, so this is likely a read error. This chain connects TRBV27 to TRBJ2-3; 10 bases fit TRBD1. V lost 5 bases, J lost 4 bases, and 3 bases stayed unmatched. This CDR3 region has 14 residues. In germline, CDR1 is MNHEY, CDR2 SMNVEV (reference sequence). In nucleotides, the CDR3 is TGTGCCAGCAGTAAGGACAGGGGGTCAGATACGCAGTATCTT. Translation: CASSKDRGSDTQYL.

This rearrangement joins TRBV10-3 to TRBJ2-5; 12 nucleotides line up with TRBD2. V shed 4 bases, J shed 4 bases, and the junction held 4 bases outside the gene matches. The CDR3 consists of 15 residues. CDR1 and CDR2 from the germline V gene are ENHRY and SYGVKD. The CDR3 sequence: CAISGTSGRTETQYF. The DNA of the CDR3 is TGTGCCATCAGTGGAACTAGCGGGAGGACAGAGACCCAGTACTTC.

The CDR3 is CASSQGLGGPYEQYF. The CDR3 nucleotides read TGCGCCAGCAGCCAAGGGCTGGGAGGGCCCTACGAGCAGTACTTC. V is TRBV4-1 and J is TRBJ2-7; 7 bases fit TRBD2. Trimming at V came to 1 base and at J to 2 bases, leaving 5 bases not matched to a gene. This CDR3 has 15 amino acids. Germline loops: CDR1 MGHRA, CDR2 YSYEKL.

This clonotype was seen at least ten times. The genes are TRBV24-1 and TRBJ2-7, with D possibly TRBD1 on 6 matching bases. The CDR3 covers 13 residues. V was pared by 4 bases and J by 4 bases, with 10 bases between. The V gene's germline CDR1 is KGHDR and CDR2 SFDVKD. The CDR3 is CATSDDRSYEQYF. The CDR3, as DNA: TGTGCCACCAGTGACGACAGGAGTTACGAGCAGTACTTC.

This clonotype was observed many times. The chain is built from TRBV10-3 and TRBJ1-6, with D uncertain. This CDR3 spans 13 amino acids. Trimming removed 3 bases at V and 6 bases at J, with 6 bases between. Germline CDR1 reads ENHRY; CDR2 reads SYGVKD. For the CDR3, the DNA is TGTGCCATCAGTGAAGGCGTTAATTCACCCCTCCACTTT. It yields the protein CAISEGVNSPLHF.

The V call is TRBV24-1, the J call TRBJ1-1, with D hard to call. Germline V gene sequence: CDR1 KGHDR, CDR2 SFDVKD. The V gene lost 11 bases and the J gene lost 3 bases, with 18 bases spanning the gap. This CDR3 is built from 14 residues. CDR3 region: CASSAARSDTEAFF. CDR3 DNA: TGTGCCAGCTCCGCAGCGAGGTCGGACACTGAAGCTTTCTTT.

Notes on this clonotype: This may come from a read error, since a much larger clone is one base off. The V gene is TRBV9, the J gene TRBJ1-1; no clear D. Germline-derived CDR1 and CDR2 are SGDLS and YYNGEE. There are 13 residues in the CDR3. The CDR3 coding sequence is TGTACCAGCAGCGTAGGAAAGGGCTCGGAAGCTTTCTTT. It encodes CTSSVGKGSEAFF.

The V call is TRBV12-3 or TRBV12-4, the J call TRBJ2-7; possible D gene TRBD2, 6 bases. Trimming pared 5 bases from V and 0 bases from J, leaving 8 bases between. This CDR3 is built from 13 residues. Here the CDR3 DNA reads TGTGCCAGCAGTGCGACTAGCTCCTACGAGCAGTACTTC. This encodes CASSATSSYEQYF.

This clonotype is labeled as medium-sized. The V and J genes are TRBV7-2 and TRBJ2-3; either TRBD1 or TRBD2 may supply D (6 bases each). The CDR3 sequence is 14 residues long. Trimming removed 3 bases at V and 4 bases at J, with 11 bases between. Per germline, CDR1 SGHTA and CDR2 FQGNSA. CDR3 amino acids: CASSLGGGSDTQYF. CDR3 nucleotide sequence: TGTGCCAGCAGCTTGGGGGGCGGGTCAGATACGCAGTATTTT.

V usage is TRBV6-1 and J usage is TRBJ1-5; TRBD1 is a possible D gene (6 bases). Per germline, CDR1 MNHNS and CDR2 SASEGT. Deletions cut 1 base from V and 2 bases from J, with 12 bases between. This CDR3 has 16 residues. As DNA, the CDR3 is TGTGCCAGCAGTGAAGAGGCAGGGGCAGGCAATCAGCCCCAGCATTTT. This encodes CASSEEAGAGNQPQHF.

The chain is built from TRBV20-1 and TRBJ2-2, with 9 nucleotides matching TRBD2. The CDR3 runs to 15 residues. The junction had 5 bases not matched to a gene; V was cut back by 6 bases and J by 0 bases. In germline, CDR1 is DFQATT, CDR2 SNEGSKA (reference sequence). CDR3 sequence: CSANLAGSNTGELFF. The CDR3 DNA is TGCAGTGCCAACCTAGCGGGGTCGAACACCGGGGAGCTGTTTTTT.

The sample holds many counts of this clonotype. The chain carries TRBV4-1 and TRBJ2-7; the D gene could be TRBD1 or TRBD2 (5 bases each). CDR3 length equals 15 residues. Trimming shortened V by 0 bases and J by 4 bases, and 13 bases separated the two germline ends. Germline V gives CDR1 MGHRA, CDR2 YSYEKL. For the CDR3, the DNA is TGCGCCAGCAGCCAAGAGAGGGGAGAAAGGTACGAGCAGTACTTC. Amino acid sequence: CASSQERGERYEQYF.

The chain employs TRBV14 and TRBJ2-5; 9 bases map to TRBD1. Germline V gene sequence: CDR1 SGHDN, CDR2 FVKESK. This CDR3 is 15 amino acids long. The trim removed 3 bases at V and 7 bases at J, leaving 9 bases unmatched. The CDR3 DNA is TGTGCCAGCAGCCATGACAGGGGGTCGTCAACGACCCAGTACTTC. Amino acid sequence: CASSHDRGSSTTQYF.

As regards this clonotype: The junction does not match germline at one end; this may be a read error. The chain combines TRBV2 with TRBJ2-1; 10 bases fit TRBD1. CDR3 size: 15 residues. CDR1 and CDR2 (germline): SNHLY, FYNNEI. Written as DNA, the CDR3 is TGTGCCAGCAGCGGGGGACAGGGGAGTTGGAATGGGCAGTTCTTC. Encoded protein: CASSGGQGSWNGQFF.

This clonotype was recorded many times. The chain uses TRBV15 and TRBJ2-6; D perhaps matches TRBD2 (5 bases). Trimming pared 2 bases from V and 0 bases from J, leaving 5 bases between. In germline, CDR1 is LNHNV, CDR2 YYDKDF (reference sequence). The CDR3 is made up of 15 amino acids. The CDR3 DNA sequence: TGTGCCACCAGCAGAACTAGCTCTGGGGCCAACGTCCTGACTTTC. Translating it yields CATSRTSSGANVLTF.

This clonotype is labeled medium-sized. The chain employs TRBV7-9 and TRBJ2-2; no definite D call. Trimming stripped 1 base from V and 0 bases from J, with 6 bases between. The CDR3 contains 15 residues. Germline CDR1 reads SEHNR; CDR2 reads FQNEAQ (reference sequence). DNA of the CDR3: TGTGCCAGCAGCTTAGGCCCGGCGAACACCGGGGAGCTGTTTTTT. Translated: CASSLGPANTGELFF.